This T cell receptor (beta chain) was found in a study of blood T cell repertoires in COVID-19. This table comes from immunoSEQ multiplex PCR, and its TCRdb copy is limited to in-frame clones, with some not included. The repertoire holds about 83,000 clones, with roughly 90% as singletons. V was trimmed by 0 bases and J by 0 bases, leaving 9 bases between them. The germline gives CDR1 LGHNA, CDR2 YSLEER. CDR3 length: 16 amino acids. The sequence was obtained from a woman older than 75 with active or convalescent COVID-19. The specimen was peripheral blood. V gene TRBV4-3 combines with J gene TRBJ2-1, with D hard to call. The DNA for the CDR3 is TGCGCCAGCAGCCAAGACGTGACAAACTCCTACAATGAGCAGTTCTTC. It translates to CASSQDVTNSYNEQFF.